This paragraph covers one T cell receptor (beta chain) sequence. Its cognate antigen is unknown. The assay was immunoSEQ multiplex PCR, and TCRdb's table has in-frame clones only and misses some. The repertoire includes over 100,000 clones, approximately 84% of them detected once, and about 9.5% sits in the top ten. This sample was taken from a study of T cell responses to AZD1222 COVID-19 vaccine. General study results and limits: Across spike, vaccine-associated CD4 TCRs were found, dominant at 160-218 and 743-854. Baseline seropositivity characterized only six AZD1222 recipients. Clonal diversity was possibly underestimated, and white British individuals and females predominated among donors.

Germline CDR1 reads LNHDA; CDR2 reads SQIVND (reference sequence). The V gene end was trimmed by 6 bases and the J gene end by 4 bases; junction bases not matched to a gene: 1. This CDR3 is built from 12 residues. The rearrangement joins TRBV19 to TRBJ1-1; TRBD1 aligns across 8 bases. This receptor was obtained from an adult in good health. Sample: peripheral blood, taken on day 0 of AZD1222 vaccination. The DNA of the CDR3 is TGTGCCAGTAGGACAGGGGCCACTGAAGCTTTCTTT. Its protein is CASRTGATEAFF.